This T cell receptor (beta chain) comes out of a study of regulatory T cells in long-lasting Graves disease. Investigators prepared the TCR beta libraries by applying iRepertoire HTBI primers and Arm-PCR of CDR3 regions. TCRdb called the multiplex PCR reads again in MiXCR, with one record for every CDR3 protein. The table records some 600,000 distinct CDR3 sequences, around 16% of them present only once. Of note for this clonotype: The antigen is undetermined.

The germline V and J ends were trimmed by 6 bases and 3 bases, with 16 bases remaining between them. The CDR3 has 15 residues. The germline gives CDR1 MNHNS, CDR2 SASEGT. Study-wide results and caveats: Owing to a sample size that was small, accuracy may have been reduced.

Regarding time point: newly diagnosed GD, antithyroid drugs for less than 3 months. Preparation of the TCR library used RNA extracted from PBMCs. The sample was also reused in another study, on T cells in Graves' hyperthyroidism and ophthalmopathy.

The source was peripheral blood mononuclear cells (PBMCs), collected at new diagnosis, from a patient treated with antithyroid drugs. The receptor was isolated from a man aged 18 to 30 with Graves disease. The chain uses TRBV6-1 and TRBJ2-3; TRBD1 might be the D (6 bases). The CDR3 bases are TGTGCCAGCAGCGAGACAGGTTATTGGACAGATACGCAGTATTTT. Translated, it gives CASSETGYWTDTQYF.